These T cell receptor beta chains were read from a single sample in a study of blood T cell repertoires in COVID-19. Some clones are missing from TCRdb's copy, which holds only in-frame ones; the method was immunoSEQ multiplex PCR. Altogether around 280,000 clones are present, roughly 86% being singletons, with the ten largest covering around 10%. The sample was peripheral blood. Source of these receptors: a woman aged 25 to 45 with COVID-19, enrolled during active disease. The CDR3 runs from the conserved cysteine through the conserved F or W. Only some rows state a clone size, as once, few, many or a class for expanded clones.

J gene	V gene	clone size	CDR3 length	CDR3 protein
TRBJ2-1	TRBV7-9	-	16	CASRPLSGSSYNEQFF
TRBJ1-1	TRBV4-1	few	13	CASSQPGVAEAFF
TRBJ2-1	TRBV12-3/TRBV12-4	-	11	CASSLNNEQFF
TRBJ1-2	TRBV6-5	once	15	CASIGSRGLIYGYTF
TRBJ2-1	TRBV11-2	-	14	CASSQRGTGNEQFF
TRBJ1-1	TRBV30	-	13	CAWSFSRNTEAFF
TRBJ1-6	TRBV5-1	-	15	CASSSQGMVDSPLHF
TRBJ2-1	TRBV5-4	-	12	CATMNRVHEQFF
TRBJ1-1	TRBV2	-	14	CASILTVAGAEAFF
TRBJ1-1	TRBV7-9	once	15	CASRDGSLAEGEAFF
TRBJ1-6	TRBV3-1/TRBV3-2	-	15	CASSHLRDRVSPLHF
TRBJ1-3	TRBV9	-	15	CASSLQGAPGDTIYF
TRBJ2-6	TRBV11-2	once	19	CASSPGQWNYFTGANVLTF
TRBJ2-1	TRBV7-9	few	16	CASTAGGATLFNEQFF
TRBJ1-2	TRBV5-6	-	16	CASGWLARNINYGYTF
TRBJ1-4	TRBV9	-	15	CASSVEQGLDEKLFF
TRBJ2-7	TRBV11-1	-	13	CASSLHMTYEQYF
TRBJ2-7	TRBV27	-	17	CASSPPYPITPGSEQYF
TRBJ1-2	TRBV24-1	-	11	CATSDLSGYTF
TRBJ1-1	TRBV7-2	-	12	CASSFRQGEAFF
TRBJ1-1	TRBV29-1	-	13	CSVIRLSGTEAFF
TRBJ2-7	TRBV27	-	15	CASSLLGRDSYEQYF
TRBJ1-5	TRBV27	-	15	CASSLGTGGNQPQHF
TRBJ2-3	TRBV13	-	12	CASTIGYGSQYF
TRBJ1-4	TRBV5-1	-	17	CASSTNAGGGTNEKLFF
TRBJ2-2	TRBV6-5	once	14	CARERSANTGELFF
TRBJ2-7	TRBV6-5	-	16	CASSYSFGGTGHEQYF
TRBJ1-1	TRBV3-1/TRBV3-2	-	12	CASRTVNTEAFF
TRBJ2-3	TRBV7-6	-	15	CASSLDPSHTDTQYF
TRBJ1-1	TRBV19	-	15	CASSIGQGAGTEAFF
TRBJ1-3	TRBV19	-	14	CASSIGSRGNTIYF
TRBJ1-2	TRBV5-1	-	16	CASSTWTGKTNYGYTF
TRBJ2-7	TRBV4-2	-	14	CASSPGLVSYEQYF
TRBJ1-2	TRBV7-9	-	15	CASSSSRSLTGGYTF
TRBJ1-4	TRBV7-8	-	13	CASSLDEEEKLFF
TRBJ2-5	TRBV27	-	13	CASSLWQQETQYF
TRBJ2-3	TRBV19	-	16	CASSTTGTLSTDTQYF
TRBJ1-1	TRBV27	-	16	CASSPLSTGVRLEAFF
TRBJ1-5	TRBV13	-	15	CASSRRRDGNQPQHF
TRBJ2-2	TRBV6-4	-	14	CASSDGERAGELFF
TRBJ1-2	TRBV29-1	-	11	CSVGGLYGYTF
TRBJ2-1	TRBV5-1	-	14	CASSLEVGAGEQFF
TRBJ1-1	TRBV19	-	15	CASSPRTGENTEAFF